The clone carrying this T cell receptor (beta chain) was detected only a few times. The target antigen is unknown. These data come from a study of beta chain features in type 1 diabetes. Study in general: Age, gender and cell yields were similar between patients and healthy donors. Study results and limitations: When Type 1 diabetes patients were examined, their TCRB CDR3s proved moderately but significantly shorter in all four CD4+ subsets. The similarity of naive, central memory and Treg TCRB repertoires appeared greater among patients than among healthy donors. Junctions at VDJ sites from type 1 diabetes patients had fewer insertions and more deletions.

A single heparinised blood sample, averaging approximately 116 mL, was obtained per donor. Expressed TCRB transcripts got sequenced, as all isolated RNA was reverse transcribed. Measured with immunoSEQ multiplex PCR; TCRdb has only the in-frame clones, and not every one. The sample yields some 370,000 clones, over 9% seen once. Between the trimmed V and J ends, which lost 4 bases and 0 bases, there was a span of 13 bases. The CDR3 is 16 residues long. Germline V gives CDR1 LNHDA, CDR2 SQIVND (reference sequence). The V and J genes are TRBV19 and TRBJ2-1, with D possibly matching TRBD2 (6 bases). The sample was central memory CD4+ T cells from blood. This TCR came from a man younger than 45 with type 1 diabetes. For the CDR3, the DNA is TGTGCCAGTAGTACGGGCGGAGGGCGCTCCTACAATGAGCAGTTCTTC. Its translation is CASSTGGGRSYNEQFF.